This T cell receptor beta chain comes out of a study of blood T cell repertoires in COVID-19. Study summary: Sites across the United States, Italy and Spain contributed samples from acute and convalescent COVID-19. Sources were T cells, B-cell-depleted T cells, or PBMCs; the material itself was cDNA or gDNA.

The CDR3 loop spans 14 amino acids. Germline values: CDR1 MGHRA, CDR2 YSYEKL. The germline V and J ends were trimmed by 3 bases and 5 bases, with 10 bases remaining between them. The table came from immunoSEQ multiplex PCR; TCRdb's copy has only in-frame clones and leaves some out. The data show 20,000 to 25,000 clones, roughly nine tenths seen once. The chain combines TRBV4-1 with TRBJ1-4; D remains ambiguous. This clonotype was obtained from a human donor with active COVID-19. The donor label of this sample is uncertain. Material: peripheral blood. The CDR3 nucleotides are TGCGCCAGCAGCCAGTCGGGTTCAAATGAAAAACTGTTTTTT. Translation gives CASSQSGSNEKLFF.